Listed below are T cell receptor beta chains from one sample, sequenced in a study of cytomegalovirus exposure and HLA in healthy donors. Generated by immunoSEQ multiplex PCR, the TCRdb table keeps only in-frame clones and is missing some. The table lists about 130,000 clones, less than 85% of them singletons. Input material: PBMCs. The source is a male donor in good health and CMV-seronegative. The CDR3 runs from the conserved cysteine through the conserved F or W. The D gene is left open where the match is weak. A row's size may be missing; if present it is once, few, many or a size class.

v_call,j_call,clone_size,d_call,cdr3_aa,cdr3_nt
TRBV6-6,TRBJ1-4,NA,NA,CASSPARPDEKLFF,TGTGCCAGCAGTCCCGCGAGGCCCGATGAAAAACTGTTTTTT
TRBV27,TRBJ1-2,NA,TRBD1,CASSSTGGPYGYTF,TGTGCCAGCAGTTCAACAGGGGGGCCCTATGGCTACACCTTC
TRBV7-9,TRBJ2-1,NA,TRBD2,CASSLASGRGEQFF,TGTGCCAGCAGCTTGGCTAGCGGGAGGGGTGAGCAGTTCTTC
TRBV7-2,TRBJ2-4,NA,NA,CASSFSGRINIQYF,TGTGCCAGCAGCTTTAGTGGCAGGATAAACATTCAGTACTTC
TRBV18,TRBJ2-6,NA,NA,CASSPNSGRGANVLTF,TGTGCCAGCTCACCAAATTCAGGGAGGGGGGCCAACGTCCTGACTTTC
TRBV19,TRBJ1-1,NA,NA,CASSMQGRNTEAFF,TGTGCCAGTAGTATGCAGGGCCGGAATACTGAAGCTTTCTTT
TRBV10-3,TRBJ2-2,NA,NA,CAIRPDSANTGELFF,TGTGCCATCAGACCGGACAGCGCGAACACCGGGGAGCTGTTTTTT
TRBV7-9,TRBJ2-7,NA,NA,CASSGLGYEQYF,TGTGCCAGCAGCGGACTGGGCTACGAGCAGTACTTC
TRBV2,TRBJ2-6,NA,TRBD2,CASSEKRGGGAGANVLTF,TGTGCCAGCAGTGAAAAGCGGGGGGGTGGGGCTGGGGCCAACGTCCTGACTTTC
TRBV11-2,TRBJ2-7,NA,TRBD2,CASSRLAETTSDSYEQYF,TGTGCCAGCAGCCGACTGGCTGAAACGACTAGCGACTCCTACGAGCAGTACTTC
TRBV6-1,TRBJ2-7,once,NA,CASSEAGQSYEQYF,TGTGCCAGCAGTGAAGCGGGCCAGAGCTACGAGCAGTACTTC
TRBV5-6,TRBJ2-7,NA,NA,CASSPQRWGSSSYEQYF,TGTGCCAGCAGCCCGCAAAGGTGGGGCAGTAGCTCTTACGAGCAGTACTTC
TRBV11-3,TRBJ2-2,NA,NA,CASSSGQGGTGELFF,TGTGCCAGCAGCTCGGGACAAGGGGGCACCGGGGAGCTGTTTTTT
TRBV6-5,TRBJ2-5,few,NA,CASSFMGLQETQYF,TGTGCCAGCAGTTTTATGGGACTCCAAGAGACCCAGTACTTC
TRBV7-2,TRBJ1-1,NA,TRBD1,CASSPQGAGADTEAFF,TGTGCCAGCAGCCCGCAGGGGGCGGGGGCGGACACTGAAGCTTTCTTT
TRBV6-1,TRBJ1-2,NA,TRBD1,CASSEAAGGIYGYTF,TGTGCCAGCAGTGAAGCCGCAGGGGGCATATATGGCTACACCTTC
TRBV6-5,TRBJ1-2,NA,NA,CASSVGGRYGYTF,TGTGCCAGCAGCGTCGGGGGGCGCTATGGCTACACCTTC
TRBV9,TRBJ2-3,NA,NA,CASSGTGRADTQYF,TGTGCCAGCAGCGGAACAGGCAGGGCAGATACGCAGTATTTT
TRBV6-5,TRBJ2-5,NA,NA,CASRPPQGQETQYF,TGTGCCAGCAGGCCCCCACAGGGCCAAGAGACCCAGTACTTC
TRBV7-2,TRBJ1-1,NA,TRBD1,CASSHGRGTANTEAFF,TGTGCCAGCAGTCACGGGAGGGGGACAGCGAACACTGAAGCTTTCTTT
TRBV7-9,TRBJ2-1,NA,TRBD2,CASSWTSGRGYEQFF,TGTGCCAGCAGCTGGACTAGCGGGAGAGGCTATGAGCAGTTCTTC
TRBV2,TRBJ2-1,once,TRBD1,CASRKDRGPYYNEQFF,TGTGCCAGCAGAAAGGACAGGGGCCCGTACTACAATGAGCAGTTCTTC